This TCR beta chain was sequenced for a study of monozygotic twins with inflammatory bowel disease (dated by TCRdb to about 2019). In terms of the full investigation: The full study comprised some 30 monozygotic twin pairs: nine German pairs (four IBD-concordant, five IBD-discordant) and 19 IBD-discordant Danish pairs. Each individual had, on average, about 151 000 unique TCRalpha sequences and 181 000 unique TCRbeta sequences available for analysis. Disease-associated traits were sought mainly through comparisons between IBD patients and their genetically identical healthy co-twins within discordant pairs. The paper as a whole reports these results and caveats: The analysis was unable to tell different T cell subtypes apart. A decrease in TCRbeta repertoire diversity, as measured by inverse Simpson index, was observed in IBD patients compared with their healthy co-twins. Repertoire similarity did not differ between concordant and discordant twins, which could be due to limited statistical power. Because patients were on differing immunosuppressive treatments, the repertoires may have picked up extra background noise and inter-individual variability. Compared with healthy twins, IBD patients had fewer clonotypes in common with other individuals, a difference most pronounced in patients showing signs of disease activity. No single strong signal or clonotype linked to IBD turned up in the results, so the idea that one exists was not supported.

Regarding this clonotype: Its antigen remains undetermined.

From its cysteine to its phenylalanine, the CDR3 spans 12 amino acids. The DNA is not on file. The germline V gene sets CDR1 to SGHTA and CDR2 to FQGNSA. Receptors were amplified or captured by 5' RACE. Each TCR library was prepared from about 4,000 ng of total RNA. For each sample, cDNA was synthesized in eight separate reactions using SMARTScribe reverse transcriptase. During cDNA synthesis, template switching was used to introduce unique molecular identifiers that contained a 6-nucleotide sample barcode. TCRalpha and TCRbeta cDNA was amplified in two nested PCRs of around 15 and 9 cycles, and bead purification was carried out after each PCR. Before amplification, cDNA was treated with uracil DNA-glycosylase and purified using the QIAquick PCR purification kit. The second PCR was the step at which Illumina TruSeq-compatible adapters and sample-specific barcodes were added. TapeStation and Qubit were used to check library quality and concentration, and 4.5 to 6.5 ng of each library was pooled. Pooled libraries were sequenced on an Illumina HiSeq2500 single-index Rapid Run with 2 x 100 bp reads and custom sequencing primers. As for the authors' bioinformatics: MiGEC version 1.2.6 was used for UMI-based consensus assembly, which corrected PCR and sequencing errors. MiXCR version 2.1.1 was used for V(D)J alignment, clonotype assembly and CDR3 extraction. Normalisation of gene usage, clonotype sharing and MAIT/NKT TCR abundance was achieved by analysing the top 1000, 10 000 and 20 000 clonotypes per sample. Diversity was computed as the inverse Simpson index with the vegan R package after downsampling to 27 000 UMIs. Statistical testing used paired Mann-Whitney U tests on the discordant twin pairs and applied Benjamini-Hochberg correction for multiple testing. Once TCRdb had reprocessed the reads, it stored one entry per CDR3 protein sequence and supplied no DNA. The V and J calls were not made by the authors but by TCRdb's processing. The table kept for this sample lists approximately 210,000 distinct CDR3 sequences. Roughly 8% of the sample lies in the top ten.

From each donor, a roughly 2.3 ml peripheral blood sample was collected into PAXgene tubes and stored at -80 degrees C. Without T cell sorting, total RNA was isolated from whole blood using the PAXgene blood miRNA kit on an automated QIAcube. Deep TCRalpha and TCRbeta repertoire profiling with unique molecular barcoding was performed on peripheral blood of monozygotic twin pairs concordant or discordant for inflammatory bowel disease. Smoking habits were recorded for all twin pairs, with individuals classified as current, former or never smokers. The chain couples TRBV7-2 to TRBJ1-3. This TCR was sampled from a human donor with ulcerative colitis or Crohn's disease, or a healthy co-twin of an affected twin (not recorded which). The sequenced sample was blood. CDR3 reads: CASSLTMNTIYF. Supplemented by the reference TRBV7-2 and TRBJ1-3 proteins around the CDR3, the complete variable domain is GAGVSQSPSNKVTEKGKDVELRCDPISGHTALYWYRQSLGQGLEFLIYFQGNSAPDKSGLPSDRFSAERTGGSVSTLTIQRTQQEDSAVYLCASSLTMNTIYFGEGSWLTVV.